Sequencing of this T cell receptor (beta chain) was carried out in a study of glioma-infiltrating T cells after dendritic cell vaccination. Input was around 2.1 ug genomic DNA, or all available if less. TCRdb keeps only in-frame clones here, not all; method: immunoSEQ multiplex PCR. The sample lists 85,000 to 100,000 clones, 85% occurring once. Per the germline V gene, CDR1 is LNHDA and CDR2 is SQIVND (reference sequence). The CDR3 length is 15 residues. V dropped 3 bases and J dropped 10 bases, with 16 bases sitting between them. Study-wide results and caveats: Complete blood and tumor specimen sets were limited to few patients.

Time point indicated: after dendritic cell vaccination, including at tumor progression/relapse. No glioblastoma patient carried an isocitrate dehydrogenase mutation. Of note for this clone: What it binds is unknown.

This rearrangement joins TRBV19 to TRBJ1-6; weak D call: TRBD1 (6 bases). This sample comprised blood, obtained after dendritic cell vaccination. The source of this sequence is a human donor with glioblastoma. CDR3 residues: CASSMGVAGESPLHF. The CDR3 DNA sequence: TGTGCCAGTAGTATGGGAGTGGCAGGGGAATCACCCCTCCACTTT.